The present TCR beta chain was sequenced within a study of blood T cell repertoires in COVID-19. The CDR3 has 15 amino acids. The germline V gene has CDR1 MDHEN and CDR2 SYDVKM. V dropped 2 bases and J dropped 7; count of bases not matched to a gene: 6. Per the authors' pipeline: Using reference gene primer amplification, nucleated cell counts were estimated. Data came from immunoSEQ multiplex PCR; TCRdb stores just in-frame clones and leaves some out. D and trimming come from the DNA, and the V and J calls and clone size come from that table. Of approximately 210,000 clones detected, 85% to 90% appear once; the ten largest clones hold roughly 1.5%.

Sequenced input: peripheral blood. This sequence was found in a man aged 18 to 30 with active or convalescent COVID-19. This chain uses TRBV28 with TRBJ1-2, with 11 bases matching TRBD1. As DNA, the CDR3 is TGTGCCAGCAGTTTACAGCCGGGACAGGGGGGTGGCTACACCTTC. Protein: CASSLQPGQGGGYTF.